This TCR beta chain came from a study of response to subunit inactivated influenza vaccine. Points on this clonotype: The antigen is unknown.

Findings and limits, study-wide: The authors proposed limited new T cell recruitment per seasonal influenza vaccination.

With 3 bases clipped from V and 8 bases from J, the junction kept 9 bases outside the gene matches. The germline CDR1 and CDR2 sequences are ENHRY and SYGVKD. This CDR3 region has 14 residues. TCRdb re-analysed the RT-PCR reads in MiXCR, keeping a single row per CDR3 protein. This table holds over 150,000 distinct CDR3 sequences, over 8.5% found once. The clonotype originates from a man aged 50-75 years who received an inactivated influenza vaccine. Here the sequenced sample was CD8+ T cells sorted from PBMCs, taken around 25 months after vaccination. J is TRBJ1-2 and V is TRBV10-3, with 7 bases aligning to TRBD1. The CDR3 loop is CAISDGTVVRGYTF. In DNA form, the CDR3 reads TGTGCCATCAGTGATGGGACAGTGGTCCGGGGCTACACCTTC.